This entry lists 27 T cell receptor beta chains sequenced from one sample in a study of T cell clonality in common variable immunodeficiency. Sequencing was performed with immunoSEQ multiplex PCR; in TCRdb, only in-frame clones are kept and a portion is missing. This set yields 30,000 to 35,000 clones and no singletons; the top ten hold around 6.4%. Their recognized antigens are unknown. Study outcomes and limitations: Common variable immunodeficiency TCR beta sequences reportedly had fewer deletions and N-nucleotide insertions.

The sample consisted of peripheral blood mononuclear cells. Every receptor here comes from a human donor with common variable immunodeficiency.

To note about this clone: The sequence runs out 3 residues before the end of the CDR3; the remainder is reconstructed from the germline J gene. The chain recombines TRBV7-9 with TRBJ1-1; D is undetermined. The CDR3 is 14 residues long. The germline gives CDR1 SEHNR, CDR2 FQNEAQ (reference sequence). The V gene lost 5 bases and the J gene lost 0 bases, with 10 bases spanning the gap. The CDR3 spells CASSKVALNTEAFF. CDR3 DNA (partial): TGTGCCAGCAGCAAGGTGGCTTTGAACACTGAA.

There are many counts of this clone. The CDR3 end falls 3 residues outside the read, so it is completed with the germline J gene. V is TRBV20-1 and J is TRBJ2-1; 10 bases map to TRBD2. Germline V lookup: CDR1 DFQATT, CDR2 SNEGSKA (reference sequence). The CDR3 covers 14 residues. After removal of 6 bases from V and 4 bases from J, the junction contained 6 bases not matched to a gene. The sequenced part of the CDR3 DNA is TGCAGTGCAACCGGGACTAGCGAATACAATGAG. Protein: CSATGTSEYNE. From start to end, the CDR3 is CSATGTSEYNEQFF.

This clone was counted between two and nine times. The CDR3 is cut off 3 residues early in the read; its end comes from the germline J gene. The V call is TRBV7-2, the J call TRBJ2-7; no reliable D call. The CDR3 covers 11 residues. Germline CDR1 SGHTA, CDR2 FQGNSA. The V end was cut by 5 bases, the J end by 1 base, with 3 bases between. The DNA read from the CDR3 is TGTGCCAGCAGCCTATCCTACGAG. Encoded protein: CASSLSYE. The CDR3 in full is CASSLSYEQYF.

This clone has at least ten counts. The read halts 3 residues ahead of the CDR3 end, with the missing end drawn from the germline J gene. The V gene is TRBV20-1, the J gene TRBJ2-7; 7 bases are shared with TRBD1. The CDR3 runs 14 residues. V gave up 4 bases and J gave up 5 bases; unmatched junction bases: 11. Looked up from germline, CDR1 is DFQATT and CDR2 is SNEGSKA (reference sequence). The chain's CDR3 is CSATRQGVFDEQYF. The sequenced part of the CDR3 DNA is TGCAGTGCTACCAGACAGGGTGTATTTGACGAG.

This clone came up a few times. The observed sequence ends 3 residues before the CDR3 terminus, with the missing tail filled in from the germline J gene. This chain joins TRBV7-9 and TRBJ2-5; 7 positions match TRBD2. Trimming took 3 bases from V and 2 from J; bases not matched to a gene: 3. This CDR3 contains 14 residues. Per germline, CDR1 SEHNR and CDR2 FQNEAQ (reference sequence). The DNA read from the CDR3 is TGTGCCAGCAGCTTGGGGGGGGTACAAGAGACC. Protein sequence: CASSLGGVQET. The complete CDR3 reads CASSLGGVQETQYF. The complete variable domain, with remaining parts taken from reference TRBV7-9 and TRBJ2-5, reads DTGVSQNPRHKITKRGQNVTFRCDPISEHNRLYWYRQTLGQGPEFLTYFQNEAQLEKSRLLSDRFSAERPKGSFSTLEIQRTEQGDSAMYLCASSLGGVQETQYFGPGTRLLVL.

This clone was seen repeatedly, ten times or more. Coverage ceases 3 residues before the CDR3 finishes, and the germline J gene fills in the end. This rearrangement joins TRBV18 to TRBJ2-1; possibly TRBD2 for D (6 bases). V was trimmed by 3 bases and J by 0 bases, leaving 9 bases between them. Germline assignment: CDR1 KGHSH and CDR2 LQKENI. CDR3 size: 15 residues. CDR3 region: CASSPGLISYNEQFF. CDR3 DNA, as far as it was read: TGTGCCAGCTCACCGGGACTCATCTCCTACAATGAG.

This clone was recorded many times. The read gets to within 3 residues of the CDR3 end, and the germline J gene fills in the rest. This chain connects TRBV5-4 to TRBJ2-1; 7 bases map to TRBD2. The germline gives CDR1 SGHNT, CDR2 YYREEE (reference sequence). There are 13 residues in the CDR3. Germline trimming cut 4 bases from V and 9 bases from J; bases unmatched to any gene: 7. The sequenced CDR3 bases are TGTGCCAGCAGCCGGACTAGGAGGGCTGAG. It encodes CASSRTRRAE. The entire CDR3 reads CASSRTRRAEQFF.

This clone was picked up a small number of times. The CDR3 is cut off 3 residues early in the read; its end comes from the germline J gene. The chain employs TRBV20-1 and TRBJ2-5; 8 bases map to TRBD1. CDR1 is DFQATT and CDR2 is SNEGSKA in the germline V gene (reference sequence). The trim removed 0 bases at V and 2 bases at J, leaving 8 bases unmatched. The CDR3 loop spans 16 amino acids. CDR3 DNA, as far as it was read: TGCAGTGCTAGAGATCTAACAGGGGGAAAACAAGAGACC. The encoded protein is CSARDLTGGKQET. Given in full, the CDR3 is CSARDLTGGKQETQYF.

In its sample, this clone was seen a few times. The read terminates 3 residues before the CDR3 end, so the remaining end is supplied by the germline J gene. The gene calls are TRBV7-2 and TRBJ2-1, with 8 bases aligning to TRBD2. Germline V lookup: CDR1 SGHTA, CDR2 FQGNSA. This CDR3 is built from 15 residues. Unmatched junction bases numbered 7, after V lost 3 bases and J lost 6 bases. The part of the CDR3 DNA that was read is TGTGCCAGCAGCTTCGGGAGGGCCAGGGGCAATGAG. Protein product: CASSFGRARGNE. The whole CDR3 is CASSFGRARGNEQFF.

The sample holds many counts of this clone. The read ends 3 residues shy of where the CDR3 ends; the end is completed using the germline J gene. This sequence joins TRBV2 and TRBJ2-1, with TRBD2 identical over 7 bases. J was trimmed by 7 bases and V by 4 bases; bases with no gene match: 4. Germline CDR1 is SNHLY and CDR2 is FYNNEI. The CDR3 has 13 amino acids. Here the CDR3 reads CASSAQAGNEQFF. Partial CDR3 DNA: TGTGCCAGCAGTGCCCAAGCGGGGAATGAG.

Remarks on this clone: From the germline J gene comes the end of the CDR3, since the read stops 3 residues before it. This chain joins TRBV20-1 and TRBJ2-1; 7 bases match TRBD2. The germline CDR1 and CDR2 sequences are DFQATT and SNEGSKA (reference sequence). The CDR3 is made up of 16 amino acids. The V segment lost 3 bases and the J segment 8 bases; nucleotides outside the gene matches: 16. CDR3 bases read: TGCAGTGCTAGGCCCTACCAATGGACTAGACTCGATGAG. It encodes CSARPYQWTRLDE. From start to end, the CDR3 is CSARPYQWTRLDEQFF.

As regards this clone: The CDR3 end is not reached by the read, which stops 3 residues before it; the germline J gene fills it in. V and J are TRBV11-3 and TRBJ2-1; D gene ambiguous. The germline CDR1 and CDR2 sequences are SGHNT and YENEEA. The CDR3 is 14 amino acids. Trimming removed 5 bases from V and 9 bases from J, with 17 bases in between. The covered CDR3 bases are TGTGCCAGCAGCCCGCAGACATCCAGCACTGAG. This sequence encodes CASSPQTSSTE. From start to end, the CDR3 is CASSPQTSSTEQFF.

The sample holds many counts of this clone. The CDR3 DNA, read in part, is TGTGCCAGCAGCTCCCCCACGGGCGAG. Translating it yields CASSSPTGE. The whole CDR3 reads CASSSPTGEQYF. This sequence joins TRBV7-9 and TRBJ2-7; D gene unclear. The CDR3 extends 3 residues past the end of the read, so its final part is completed from the germline J gene. CDR1 is SEHNR and CDR2 is FQNEAQ in the germline V gene (reference sequence). V was cut by 4 bases and J by 6 bases, with 10 bases left in between. There are 12 residues in the CDR3.

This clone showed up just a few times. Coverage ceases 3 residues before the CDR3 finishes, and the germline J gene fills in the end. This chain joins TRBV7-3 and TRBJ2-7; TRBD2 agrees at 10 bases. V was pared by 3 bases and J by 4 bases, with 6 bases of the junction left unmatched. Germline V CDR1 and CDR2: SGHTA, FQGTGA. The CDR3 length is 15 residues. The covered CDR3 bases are TGTGCCAGCAGCTTCCAGCTAGCGGGGGAGTACGAG. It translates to CASSFQLAGEYE. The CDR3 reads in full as CASSFQLAGEYEQYF. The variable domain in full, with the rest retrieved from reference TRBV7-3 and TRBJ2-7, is GAGVSQTPSNKVTEKGKYVELRCDPISGHTALYWYRQSLGQGPEFLIYFQGTGAADDSGLPNDRFFAVRPEGSVSTLKIQRTERGDSAVYLCASSFQLAGEYEQYFGPGTRLTVT.

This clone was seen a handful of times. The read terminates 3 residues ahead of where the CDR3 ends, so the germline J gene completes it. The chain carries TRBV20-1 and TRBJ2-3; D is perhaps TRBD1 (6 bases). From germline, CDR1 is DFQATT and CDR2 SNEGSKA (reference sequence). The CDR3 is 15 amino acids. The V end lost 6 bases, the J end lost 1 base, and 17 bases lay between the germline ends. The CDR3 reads CSATHRDKGTDTQYF. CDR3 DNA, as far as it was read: TGCAGTGCCACCCACCGGGACAAGGGCACAGATACG.

The sequenced part of the CDR3 DNA is TGTGCCAGTAGTTTACGGTTTAGCACAGATACG. Translating gives CASSLRFSTDT. The entire CDR3 sequence reads CASSLRFSTDTQYF. The chain has TRBV19 and TRBJ2-3; no reliable D call. The read stops 3 residues short of the end of the CDR3; the missing end is completed from the germline J gene. The germline V and J ends were trimmed by 5 bases and 0 bases, with 9 bases remaining between them. Germline lookup yields CDR1 LNHDA and CDR2 SQIVND (reference sequence). CDR3 length: 14 residues. The complete variable domain, with remaining parts taken from reference TRBV19 and TRBJ2-3, reads DGGITQSPKYLFRKEGQNVTLSCEQNLNHDAMYWYRQDPGQGLRLIYYSQIVNDFQKGDIAEGYSVSREKKESFPLTVTSAQKNPTAFYLCASSLRFSTDTQYFGPGTRLTVL.

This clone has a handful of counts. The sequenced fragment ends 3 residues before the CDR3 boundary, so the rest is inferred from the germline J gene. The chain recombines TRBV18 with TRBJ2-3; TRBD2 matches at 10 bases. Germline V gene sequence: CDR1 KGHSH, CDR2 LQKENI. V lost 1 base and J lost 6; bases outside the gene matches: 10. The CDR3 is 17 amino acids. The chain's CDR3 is CASSPRGSLAGADTQYF. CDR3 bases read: TGTGCCAGCTCACCACGAGGTTCCCTAGCGGGAGCGGATACG.

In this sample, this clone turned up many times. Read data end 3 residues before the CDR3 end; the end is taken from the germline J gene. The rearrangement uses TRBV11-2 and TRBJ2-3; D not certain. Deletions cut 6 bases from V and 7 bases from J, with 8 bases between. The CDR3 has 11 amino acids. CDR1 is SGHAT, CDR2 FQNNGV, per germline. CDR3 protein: CASSNTNTQYF. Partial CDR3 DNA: TGTGCCAGCAGTAACACGAATACG.

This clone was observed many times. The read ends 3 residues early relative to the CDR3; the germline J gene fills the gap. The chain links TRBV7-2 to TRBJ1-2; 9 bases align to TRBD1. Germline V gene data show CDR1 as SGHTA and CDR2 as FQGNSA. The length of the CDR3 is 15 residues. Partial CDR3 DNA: TGTGCCAGCAGCCACGGGGACAGGGTTGTCGGGGGC. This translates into CASSHGDRVVGG. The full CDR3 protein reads CASSHGDRVVGGYTF.

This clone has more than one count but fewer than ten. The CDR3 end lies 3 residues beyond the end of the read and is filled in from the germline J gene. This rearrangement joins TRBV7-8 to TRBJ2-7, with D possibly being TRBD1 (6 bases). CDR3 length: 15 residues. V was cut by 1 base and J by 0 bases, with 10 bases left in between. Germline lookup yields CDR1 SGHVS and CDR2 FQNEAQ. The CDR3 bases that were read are TGTGCCAGCAGCTTAGTTCGGGACAACTCCTACGAG. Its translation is CASSLVRDNSYE. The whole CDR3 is CASSLVRDNSYEQYF.

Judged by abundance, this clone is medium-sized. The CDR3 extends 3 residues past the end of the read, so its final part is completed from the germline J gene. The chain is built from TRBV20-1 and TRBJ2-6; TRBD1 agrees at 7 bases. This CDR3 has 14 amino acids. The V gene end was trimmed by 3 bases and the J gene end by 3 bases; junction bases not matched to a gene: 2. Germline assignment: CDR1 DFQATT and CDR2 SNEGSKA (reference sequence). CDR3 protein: CSARTGRGANVLTF. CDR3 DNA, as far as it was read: TGCAGTGCTAGGACAGGGCGTGGGGCCAACGTC.

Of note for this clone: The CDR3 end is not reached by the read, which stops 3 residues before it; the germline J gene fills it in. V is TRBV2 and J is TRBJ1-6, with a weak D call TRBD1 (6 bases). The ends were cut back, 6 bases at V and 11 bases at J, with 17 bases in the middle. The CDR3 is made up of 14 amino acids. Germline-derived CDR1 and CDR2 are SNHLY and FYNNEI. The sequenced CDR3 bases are TGTGCCAGCAGGGGTGCGGGGGGGCGAGCACCC. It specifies CASRGAGGRAP. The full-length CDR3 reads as CASRGAGGRAPLHF.

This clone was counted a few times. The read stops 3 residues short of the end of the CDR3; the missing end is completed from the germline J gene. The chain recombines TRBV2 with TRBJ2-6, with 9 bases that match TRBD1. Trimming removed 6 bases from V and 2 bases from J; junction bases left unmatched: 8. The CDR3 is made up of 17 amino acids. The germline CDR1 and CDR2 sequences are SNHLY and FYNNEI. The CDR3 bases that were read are TGTGCCAGCAGGTCCGGGACAGGGAGACCTGGGGCCAACGTC. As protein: CASRSGTGRPGANV. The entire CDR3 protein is CASRSGTGRPGANVLTF.

CDR3: CASSLTGLAGTDTQYF. The CDR3 DNA, read in part, is TGCGCCAGCAGCTTGACGGGACTAGCGGGCACAGATACG. This chain joins TRBV5-1 and TRBJ2-3, with 11 bases aligning to TRBD2. The sequence runs out 3 residues before the end of the CDR3; the remainder is reconstructed from the germline J gene. The trim removed 1 base at V and 1 base at J, leaving 2 bases unmatched. The CDR3 is 16 amino acids. Germline-derived CDR1 and CDR2 are SGHRS and YFSETQ.

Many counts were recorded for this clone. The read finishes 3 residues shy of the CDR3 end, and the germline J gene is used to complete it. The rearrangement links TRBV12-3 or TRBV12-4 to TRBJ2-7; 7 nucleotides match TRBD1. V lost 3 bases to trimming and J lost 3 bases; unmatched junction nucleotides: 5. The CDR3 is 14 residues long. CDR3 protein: CASSLGTENYEQYF. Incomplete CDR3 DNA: TGTGCCAGCAGTTTGGGGACAGAGAACTACGAG.

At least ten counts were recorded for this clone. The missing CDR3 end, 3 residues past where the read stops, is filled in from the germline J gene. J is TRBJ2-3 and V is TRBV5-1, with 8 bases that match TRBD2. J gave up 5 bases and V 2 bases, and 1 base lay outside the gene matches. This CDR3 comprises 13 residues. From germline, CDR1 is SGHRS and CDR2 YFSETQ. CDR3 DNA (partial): TGCGCCAGCAGCTTTCTAGCGGGAGATACG. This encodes CASSFLAGDT. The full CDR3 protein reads CASSFLAGDTQYF.

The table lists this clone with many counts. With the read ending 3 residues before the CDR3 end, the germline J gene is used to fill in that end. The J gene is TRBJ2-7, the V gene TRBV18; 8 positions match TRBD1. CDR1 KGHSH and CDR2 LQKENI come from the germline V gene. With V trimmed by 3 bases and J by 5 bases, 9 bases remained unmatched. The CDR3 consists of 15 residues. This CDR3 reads CASSPQRTGTHEQYF. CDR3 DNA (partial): TGTGCCAGCTCACCTCAAAGGACAGGGACCCACGAG.